These 8 T cell receptor beta chains were all obtained from the same sample, sequenced in a study of T cell changes during pregnancy in multiple sclerosis. The protocol was immunoSEQ multiplex PCR, while the TCRdb copy is restricted to in-frame clones and leaves out a portion. Among around 72,000 clones listed, roughly nine tenths were seen once. The sample here was peripheral blood, taken in the third trimester of pregnancy. The receptors were gathered from a female donor in good health, enrolled as a control in a pregnancy study.

The genes are TRBV28 and TRBJ2-3; D might be TRBD2 (5 bases). The ends were cut back, 2 bases at V and 0 bases at J, with 9 bases in the middle. Per germline, CDR1 MDHEN and CDR2 SYDVKM. The CDR3 contains 15 residues. CDR3 amino acids: CASSLATISTDTQYF. The CDR3 nucleotides are TGTGCCAGCAGTTTAGCGACTATAAGCACAGATACGCAGTATTTT.

The chain employs TRBV19 and TRBJ2-5; TRBD2 aligns across 8 bases. The J segment lost 4 bases and the V segment lost 7 bases, leaving 8 bases of the junction unmatched. The CDR3 covers 14 residues. Germline V lookup: CDR1 LNHDA, CDR2 SQIVND (reference sequence). CDR3 sequence: CASTPPGGGETQYF. The CDR3 nucleotides are TGTGCCAGTACCCCTCCGGGGGGGGGAGAGACCCAGTACTTC.

The V and J genes are TRBV4-1 and TRBJ2-7; 7 bases match TRBD1. The CDR3 is 15 residues long. Germline CDR1 and CDR2: MGHRA and YSYEKL. The V gene end was trimmed by 3 bases and the J gene end by 1 base; junction bases not matched to a gene: 6. Here the CDR3 DNA reads TGCGCCAGCAGCCACAGGACAGGTGATTCCTACGAGCAGTACTTC. Encoded protein: CASSHRTGDSYEQYF.

The chain links TRBV15 to TRBJ2-6; perhaps TRBD1 as D (6 bases). The CDR3 sequence is 17 residues long. Germline assignment: CDR1 LNHNV and CDR2 YYDKDF (reference sequence). Trimming took off 5 bases at V and 0 bases at J, with 14 bases between the two ends. CDR3 residues: CATSGGDRLSGANVLTF. The CDR3 DNA reads TGTGCCACCAGCGGGGGAGACAGGCTCTCTGGGGCCAACGTCCTGACTTTC.

V usage is TRBV19 and J usage is TRBJ2-3; 13 nucleotides align to TRBD2. CDR3 size: 15 residues. Germline V gene data show CDR1 as LNHDA and CDR2 as SQIVND (reference sequence). With 6 bases clipped from V and 3 bases from J, the junction kept 3 bases outside the gene matches. Written as DNA, the CDR3 is TGTGCCAGTAGCTCGACTAGCGGGAGGACAGATACGCAGTATTTT. Translated: CASSSTSGRTDTQYF.

The J gene is TRBJ1-1, the V gene TRBV7-6; perhaps TRBD1 as D (6 bases). Germline V lookup: CDR1 SGHVS, CDR2 FNYEAQ. Trimming pared 5 bases from V and 3 bases from J, leaving 16 bases between. The CDR3 is made up of 15 amino acids. The CDR3 nucleotides are TGTGCCAGCAGCCGCGGAAGGGCAGGGGACACTGAAGCTTTCTTT. It codes for CASSRGRAGDTEAFF.

V and J are TRBV6-5 and TRBJ2-2; the D gene is possibly TRBD1 (5 bases). In germline, CDR1 is MNHEY, CDR2 SVGAGI. The CDR3 totals 15 residues. Trimming shortened V by 5 bases and J by 2 bases, and 12 bases separated the two germline ends. The CDR3 nucleotides read TGTGCCAGCAGTCTAGGGGTCTTCAACACCGGGGAGCTGTTTTTT. It codes for CASSLGVFNTGELFF.

This chain uses TRBV7-6 with TRBJ1-3; 7 nucleotides agree with TRBD1. In germline, CDR1 is SGHVS, CDR2 FNYEAQ. The junction had 5 bases not matched to a gene; V was cut back by 5 bases and J by 4 bases. This CDR3 is built from 14 residues. The CDR3 DNA sequence: TGTGCCAGCAGCCGTAACAGGGGCGGAAACACCATATATTTT. Residues: CASSRNRGGNTIYF.